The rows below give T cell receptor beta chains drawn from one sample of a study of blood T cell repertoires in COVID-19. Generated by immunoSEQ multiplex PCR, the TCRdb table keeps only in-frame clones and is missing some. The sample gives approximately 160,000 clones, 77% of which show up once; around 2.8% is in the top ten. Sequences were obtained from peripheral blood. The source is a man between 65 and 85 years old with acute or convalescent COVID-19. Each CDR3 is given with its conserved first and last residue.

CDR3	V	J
CASSLGTIIEQYF	TRBV7-2	TRBJ2-7
CASSSWAGSGNTEAFF	TRBV25-1	TRBJ1-1
CASSKQGNGYTF	TRBV28	TRBJ1-2
CSVRTRFDRSETQYF	TRBV29-1	TRBJ2-5
CASSLVSGVTDTQYF	TRBV7-2	TRBJ2-3
CASSHGGTGGADTQYF	TRBV4-3	TRBJ2-3
CASSLGSTEETQYF	TRBV5-1	TRBJ2-5
CASSLGAAGAPSYNEQFF	TRBV11-3	TRBJ2-1
CASTIQGRNSPLHF	TRBV5-4	TRBJ1-6
CASWRKNTEAFF	TRBV28	TRBJ1-1
CASSDPRAGATDTQYF	TRBV3-1/TRBV3-2	TRBJ2-3
CASSERGDRPLGYTF	TRBV6-1	TRBJ1-2
CASNRGWANTEAFF	TRBV5-1	TRBJ1-1
CASSESNRGFYNEQFF	TRBV10-1	TRBJ2-1
CASSIVSGTGINEQFF	TRBV19	TRBJ2-1
CATSRASLAGANTGELFF	TRBV15	TRBJ2-2
CASSLTANTGELFF	TRBV11-2	TRBJ2-2
CASSESNRGSYTF	TRBV10-2	TRBJ1-2
CASSYQDRDHYGYTF	TRBV6-6	TRBJ1-2
CASSPPISGRVDNEQFF	TRBV18	TRBJ2-1
CASSFGGSDSPLHF	TRBV5-4	TRBJ1-6
CATSERTSTDTQYF	TRBV24-1	TRBJ2-3
CAWRGYLRDTEAFF	TRBV30	TRBJ1-1
CATSSTSDRGNTEAFF	TRBV15	TRBJ1-1
CASSYVAGGTDTQYF	TRBV3-1/TRBV3-2	TRBJ2-3
CASSFPTGGTF	TRBV28	TRBJ1-2
CASSQAVRDIHGYTF	TRBV4-2	TRBJ1-2
CASNREGSRQPQHF	TRBV6-5	TRBJ1-5
CASSPLRVDSPLHF	TRBV18	TRBJ1-6
CASPGTETYEQYF	TRBV10-1	TRBJ2-7
CASSRRVRDTGELFF	TRBV6-2/TRBV6-3	TRBJ2-2